The rows below give T cell receptor beta chains drawn from one sample of a study of blood T cells in healthy people across ages. TCRdb fed the 5' RACE reads into MiXCR, producing one record per CDR3 protein. The sample records roughly 900,000 distinct CDR3 sequences, 29% being singletons. What was sequenced was blood. The receptors shown here come from a woman aged 80 or over in good health. CDR3s include the opening cysteine and the closing phenylalanine or tryptophan. Each record gives: CDR3 DNA, CDR3 protein, CDR3 length, D gene, J gene, clone size, V gene. A D gene is named only where the DNA matches it firmly. Clone size is stated in some rows and not others, as once, few, many or a class when expanded.

cdr3_nt: TGTGCCAGCAGCCAGGGGGCAGGTACTGAAGCTTTCTTT
cdr3_aa: CASSQGAGTEAFF
cdr3_length: 13
d_call: .
j_call: TRBJ1-1
clone_size: many
v_call: TRBV3-1

cdr3_nt: TGTGCCACCAGCAGGGACTCCCCGGCTAGCGGGAACAATGAGCAGTTCTTC
cdr3_aa: CATSRDSPASGNNEQFF
cdr3_length: 17
d_call: TRBD2
j_call: TRBJ2-1
clone_size: .
v_call: TRBV15

cdr3_nt: TGTGCCAGCAGCCGTACGGGACTCCTAAGGGAAAATGAGCAGTTCTTC
cdr3_aa: CASSRTGLLRENEQFF
cdr3_length: 16
d_call: .
j_call: TRBJ2-1
clone_size: few
v_call: TRBV4-2

cdr3_nt: TGTGCCAGCAATTCCTCCAAAGGAACGGGAACCTACGAGCAGTACTTC
cdr3_aa: CASNSSKGTGTYEQYF
cdr3_length: 16
d_call: .
j_call: TRBJ2-7
clone_size: many
v_call: TRBV27

cdr3_nt: TGCAGTGCTAGGCAGGCTGGGTTTCCAGATACGCAGTATTTT
cdr3_aa: CSARQAGFPDTQYF
cdr3_length: 14
d_call: .
j_call: TRBJ2-3
clone_size: .
v_call: TRBV20-1

cdr3_nt: TGTGCCAGCAGCCAAATAGACAGGGCGAACTATGGCTACACCTTC
cdr3_aa: CASSQIDRANYGYTF
cdr3_length: 15
d_call: TRBD1
j_call: TRBJ1-2
clone_size: many
v_call: TRBV4-2

cdr3_nt: TGTGCCAGCAGGGGGGGACAGGCGGATCAGCCCCAGCATTTT
cdr3_aa: CASRGGQADQPQHF
cdr3_length: 14
d_call: TRBD1
j_call: TRBJ1-5
clone_size: .
v_call: TRBV12-3/TRBV12-4

cdr3_nt: TGTGCCAGCTCACCGTCACCGCGAGACAATGAGCAGTTCTTC
cdr3_aa: CASSPSPRDNEQFF
cdr3_length: 14
d_call: .
j_call: TRBJ2-1
clone_size: .
v_call: TRBV18

cdr3_nt: TGTGCCAGCAGCAACTGGCCCGGCCGGGTGGGTCTTTACGAGCAGTACTTC
cdr3_aa: CASSNWPGRVGLYEQYF
cdr3_length: 17
d_call: .
j_call: TRBJ2-7
clone_size: few
v_call: TRBV21-1

cdr3_nt: TGCAGTGCCCCCTTCCAGGGAGAGACTGAAGCTTTCTTT
cdr3_aa: CSAPFQGETEAFF
cdr3_length: 13
d_call: .
j_call: TRBJ1-1
clone_size: few
v_call: TRBV20-1

cdr3_nt: TGTGCCAGCAGCATCACTAAAGTTGGGGGGGCCCTTCCTACCGGGGAGCTGTTTTTT
cdr3_aa: CASSITKVGGALPTGELFF
cdr3_length: 19
d_call: .
j_call: TRBJ2-2
clone_size: few
v_call: TRBV7-2

cdr3_nt: TGTGCCAGCAGCCCAAACAGGGAGCAGTTCTTC
cdr3_aa: CASSPNREQFF
cdr3_length: 11
d_call: .
j_call: TRBJ2-1
clone_size: many
v_call: TRBV7-9

cdr3_nt: TGTGCCAGCAGACGGCCGGGACAGACCTACGAGCAGTACTTC
cdr3_aa: CASRRPGQTYEQYF
cdr3_length: 14
d_call: TRBD1
j_call: TRBJ2-7
clone_size: many
v_call: TRBV6-2/TRBV6-3

cdr3_nt: TGTGCCAGCAGTTTAGATAGGGGAGATGTGCAGTATTTT
cdr3_aa: CASSLDRGDVQYF
cdr3_length: 13
d_call: .
j_call: TRBJ2-3
clone_size: .
v_call: TRBV12-3/TRBV12-4

cdr3_nt: TGTGCCAGCAGTGAGGAGGGTGTGAGCAATCAGCCCCAGCATTTT
cdr3_aa: CASSEEGVSNQPQHF
cdr3_length: 15
d_call: .
j_call: TRBJ1-5
clone_size: .
v_call: TRBV2

cdr3_nt: TGTGCCAGCAGCTTAGGGACAGATAAGGGCACCTTC
cdr3_aa: CASSLGTDKGTF
cdr3_length: 12
d_call: .
j_call: TRBJ1-2
clone_size: many
v_call: TRBV7-2

cdr3_nt: TGTGCCAGCAGCTACGGACAGGGGGGGATTCAGCCCCAGCATTTT
cdr3_aa: CASSYGQGGIQPQHF
cdr3_length: 15
d_call: TRBD1
j_call: TRBJ1-5
clone_size: many
v_call: TRBV12-3/TRBV12-4

cdr3_nt: TGTGCCAGCAGCCAACAGGGGAGTGGAAGTTCACCCCTCCACTTT
cdr3_aa: CASSQQGSGSSPLHF
cdr3_length: 15
d_call: TRBD1
j_call: TRBJ1-6
clone_size: .
v_call: TRBV7-2

cdr3_nt: TGTGCCAGCTCACGTGGACTAGCGGGGGAGTCCTGGCAGTTCTTC
cdr3_aa: CASSRGLAGESWQFF
cdr3_length: 15
d_call: TRBD2
j_call: TRBJ2-1
clone_size: many
v_call: TRBV18

cdr3_nt: TGTGCCAGCAGCTTGAGGGTCCTCGCCAAAAACATTCAGTACTTC
cdr3_aa: CASSLRVLAKNIQYF
cdr3_length: 15
d_call: .
j_call: TRBJ2-4
clone_size: .
v_call: TRBV5-6

cdr3_nt: TGTGCCAGCAGTGATCCTTGGGCAGGGGGCTCCTACGGGCAGTACTTC
cdr3_aa: CASSDPWAGGSYGQYF
cdr3_length: 16
d_call: TRBD1
j_call: TRBJ2-7
clone_size: few
v_call: TRBV25-1

cdr3_nt: TGTGCCAGCGGCACGACAGGGGGCCAAGAGACCCAGTACTTC
cdr3_aa: CASGTTGGQETQYF
cdr3_length: 14
d_call: TRBD1
j_call: TRBJ2-5
clone_size: .
v_call: TRBV7-2